A single sample is the source of the 23 T cell receptor beta chains below, sequenced in a study of T cell responses to AZD1222 COVID-19 vaccine. Here immunoSEQ multiplex PCR was the method, and the copy in TCRdb shows in-frame clones only, minus some. Altogether 150,000 to 200,000 clones are present, 70% to 90% being singletons, with the ten largest covering 11%. Sequencing was performed on peripheral blood, taken 28 days after the second AZD1222 dose. These receptors originate from an adult who received the AZD1222 COVID-19 vaccine.

The chain uses TRBV4-1 and TRBJ1-4, with D hard to call. The germline V gene encodes CDR1 MGHRA and CDR2 YSYEKL. This CDR3 contains 14 residues. Deletions cut 8 bases from V and 7 bases from J, with 17 bases between. CDR3 coding DNA: TGCGCCAGCTCTCCATGGGCGAATGTTGAAAAACTGTTTTTT. This encodes CASSPWANVEKLFF.

This clone was observed a single time. The CDR3 is CASSWSGSGDGYTF. The CDR3, as DNA: TGTGCCAGCAGCTGGTCTGGGTCGGGGGATGGCTACACCTTC. This sequence joins TRBV7-2 and TRBJ1-2, with D perhaps matching TRBD1 (5 bases). The CDR3 is made up of 14 amino acids. The V end lost 4 bases, the J end lost 6 bases, and 15 bases lay between the germline ends. Germline V gives CDR1 SGHTA, CDR2 FQGNSA.

The genes are TRBV6-9 and TRBJ2-6, with 7 bases matching TRBD1. Germline V gene lookup returns CDR1 MNHGY and CDR2 SVAAGI. With 6 bases clipped from V and 0 bases from J, the junction kept 14 bases outside the gene matches. This CDR3 has 19 residues. DNA of the CDR3: TGTGCCAGCAGCCTACCAGGGGGACATCTTTACTCTGGGGCCAACGTCCTGACTTTC. The encoded protein is CASSLPGGHLYSGANVLTF.

This clone was counted a few times. The DNA for the CDR3 is TGCGCCAGCAGCCTCGGGACAAATGGCTCACCCCTCCACTTT. Translating it yields CASSLGTNGSPLHF. The gene calls are TRBV5-1 and TRBJ1-6; the D gene is possibly TRBD1 (6 bases). V shed 4 bases and J shed 10 bases, with 15 bases lying between them. The germline gives CDR1 SGHRS, CDR2 YFSETQ. The CDR3 covers 14 residues.

The chain links TRBV5-1 to TRBJ1-1; 7 bases agree with TRBD1. Germline V gene sequence: CDR1 SGHRS, CDR2 YFSETQ. The CDR3 is made up of 16 amino acids. Trimming cost V 4 bases and J 1 base; bases outside gene matches: 10. The CDR3 bases are TGCGCCAGCAGCCTAAGACAGGGTCCGGGGAACACTGAAGCTTTCTTT. Its protein product is CASSLRQGPGNTEAFF.

The rearrangement uses TRBV4-1 and TRBJ1-1, with unresolved D. V was clipped by 2 bases and J by 7 bases, with 14 bases between them. CDR1 MGHRA and CDR2 YSYEKL come from the germline V gene. The CDR3 has 14 residues. The CDR3: CASSQWSEDLEAFF. DNA for the CDR3: TGCGCCAGCAGCCAATGGTCGGAGGATCTTGAAGCTTTCTTT.

The genes are TRBV6-5 and TRBJ1-2; 10 bases are shared with TRBD1. The CDR3 is 14 residues long. The junction had 6 bases not matched to a gene; V was cut back by 5 bases and J by 6 bases. The germline V gene encodes CDR1 MNHEY and CDR2 SVGAGI. The CDR3 protein is CASSTRQGADGYTF. CDR3 DNA sequence: TGTGCCAGCAGTACCCGACAGGGGGCGGATGGCTACACCTTC.

The rearrangement uses TRBV9 and TRBJ2-3; 10 bases line up with TRBD2. The CDR3 length is 19 residues. After removal of 2 bases from V and 2 bases from J, the junction contained 14 bases not matched to a gene. Germline CDR1 SGDLS, CDR2 YYNGEE. For the CDR3, the DNA is TGTGCCAGCAGCGTCACCCCTAGGACTAGCGGCCCTCTCACAGATACGCAGTATTTT. Amino acids: CASSVTPRTSGPLTDTQYF.

The rearrangement links TRBV7-2 to TRBJ1-3; tentative D call: TRBD1 (6 bases). V was trimmed by 2 bases and J by 8 bases, leaving 10 bases between them. This CDR3 spans 13 amino acids. Germline CDR1 reads SGHTA; CDR2 reads FQGNSA. The chain's CDR3 is CASSLSRQDTIYF. CDR3 nucleotide sequence: TGTGCCAGCAGCTTAAGTCGACAGGACACCATATATTTT.

This sequence joins TRBV15 and TRBJ2-3; D is perhaps TRBD2 (5 bases). Germline V gene lookup returns CDR1 LNHNV and CDR2 YYDKDF (reference sequence). CDR3 length equals 15 residues. V was cut by 5 bases and J by 3 bases, with 15 bases left in between. The CDR3 loop reads CATSGEGLDTDTQYF. The CDR3 nucleotides read TGTGCCACCAGCGGGGAAGGACTCGATACAGATACGCAGTATTTT.

The count of this clone is one. This chain links TRBV28 with TRBJ1-4; D not resolved. The V end was cut by 6 bases, the J end by 8 bases, with 10 bases between. Germline values: CDR1 MDHEN, CDR2 SYDVKM. The CDR3 runs 12 residues. Written as DNA, the CDR3 is TGTGCCAGCAGCCCTCGGAGCGAAAAACTGTTTTTT. Protein: CASSPRSEKLFF.

The chain carries TRBV6-5 and TRBJ1-4, with TRBD1 matching 7 bases. The germline CDR1 and CDR2 sequences are MNHEY and SVGAGI. CDR3 size: 13 residues. V dropped 7 bases and J dropped 8; count of bases not matched to a gene: 7. CDR3 sequence: CASKDRVNEKLFF. The CDR3 nucleotides read TGTGCCAGCAAAGACAGGGTGAACGAAAAACTGTTTTTT.

The genes are TRBV5-1 and TRBJ1-2; D uncertain. CDR3 size: 15 residues. The ends were cut back, 0 bases at V and 4 bases at J, with 13 bases in the middle. Germline V gene lookup returns CDR1 SGHRS and CDR2 YFSETQ. The CDR3 DNA reads as TGCGCCAGCAGCTTGGGCGAAGGGCACGGCTATGGCTACACCTTC. It encodes CASSLGEGHGYGYTF.

V and J are TRBV6-5 and TRBJ1-5; 10 nucleotides align to TRBD1. Germline V gives CDR1 MNHEY, CDR2 SVGAGI. The CDR3 has 15 residues. Trimming took 10 bases from V and 5 from J; bases not matched to a gene: 11. In DNA form, the CDR3 reads TGTGCCACCAAATCCGGGACAGGGGTGGATCAGCCCCAGCATTTT. It codes for CATKSGTGVDQPQHF.

The chain uses TRBV6-2 or TRBV6-3 and TRBJ2-7; a weak D match, TRBD2 (6 bases). V lost 2 bases, J lost 3 bases, and 11 bases lay in between. This CDR3 spans 14 amino acids. Germline assignment: CDR1 MNHEY and CDR2 SVGEGT. The CDR3 coding sequence is TGTGCCAGCAGTTACGGCGCGGGGCGCTACGAGCAGTACTTC. The encoded protein is CASSYGAGRYEQYF.

The chain is built from TRBV28 and TRBJ2-5; 9 bases map to TRBD2. The germline gives CDR1 MDHEN, CDR2 SYDVKM. V lost 3 bases and J lost 1; bases outside the gene matches: 9. The CDR3 length is 17 residues. The chain's CDR3 is CASSFPDSGGRQETQYF. As DNA, the CDR3 is TGTGCCAGCAGTTTCCCTGATAGCGGGGGACGCCAAGAGACCCAGTACTTC.

The genes are TRBV6-5 and TRBJ1-1; unclear D gene. The CDR3 runs 13 residues. Germline V lookup: CDR1 MNHEY, CDR2 SVGAGI. V lost 7 bases and J 2 bases, leaving 11 bases between the germline ends. DNA for the CDR3: TGTGCCAGCATACCACCGGGAAACACTGAAGCTTTCTTT. Translating gives CASIPPGNTEAFF.

The genes are TRBV3-1 (or the pseudogene TRBV3-2) and TRBJ1-3, with 7 bases lining up with TRBD1. V lost 3 bases, J lost 4 bases, and 9 bases stayed unmatched. CDR1 and CDR2 (germline): LGHDT, YNNKEL (reference sequence). The CDR3 is 16 amino acids. The CDR3 region is CASSHGTGVYGNTIYF. The CDR3 DNA reads as TGTGCCAGCAGCCACGGAACAGGGGTTTACGGAAACACCATATATTTT.

The chain combines TRBV2 with TRBJ1-5; D is unresolved. Germline-derived CDR1 and CDR2 are SNHLY and FYNNEI. The CDR3 totals 14 residues. Trimming stripped 4 bases from V and 2 bases from J, with 9 bases between. CDR3 DNA sequence: TGTGCCAGCAGTGTAGCATGGGGCAATCAGCCCCAGCATTTT. Amino acid sequence: CASSVAWGNQPQHF.

The chain is built from TRBV29-1 and TRBJ1-5; D is possibly TRBD1 (6 bases). Trimming left V 6 bases short and J 3 bases short, with 15 bases between. There are 14 residues in the CDR3. The V gene's germline CDR1 is SQVTM and CDR2 ANQGSEA. DNA of the CDR3: TGCAGCGTACGGGACACAGCGCTCAATCAGCCCCAGCATTTT. It encodes CSVRDTALNQPQHF.

The chain joins TRBV3-1 (or the pseudogene TRBV3-2) to TRBJ1-6; TRBD1 might be the D (5 bases). Trimming removed 4 bases at V and 6 bases at J, with 13 bases between. The CDR3 totals 15 residues. CDR1 and CDR2 (germline): LGHDT, YNNKEL (reference sequence). This CDR3 reads CASSPIQGGNSPLHF. Here the CDR3 DNA reads TGTGCCAGCAGCCCTATCCAGGGCGGTAATTCACCCCTCCACTTT.

CDR3 loop: CASSEHQNTGELFF. Written as DNA, the CDR3 is TGTGCCAGCAGTGAACACCAGAACACCGGGGAGCTGTTTTTT. The chain has TRBV6-1 and TRBJ2-2; no definite D call. The CDR3 spans 14 residues. The V gene's germline CDR1 is MNHNS and CDR2 SASEGT. Trimming removed 2 bases from V and 1 base from J, with 5 bases in between.

This clone has only one observation. The rearrangement joins TRBV19 to TRBJ2-7; D is possibly TRBD2 (6 bases). Germline CDR1 LNHDA, CDR2 SQIVND (reference sequence). Trimming shortened V by 8 bases and J by 4 bases, and 12 bases separated the two germline ends. The CDR3 spans 12 residues. The CDR3 here is CASQGGEYEQYF. Here the CDR3 DNA reads TGTGCCAGTCAGGGAGGTGAATACGAGCAGTACTTC.